A selection of T cell receptor beta chains follows, all from one sample in a study of cytomegalovirus exposure and HLA in healthy donors. TCRdb's copy holds only in-frame clones and misses some; the assay was immunoSEQ multiplex PCR. The sample yields 85,000 to 120,000 clones, around 85% seen once. Sequenced: PBMCs. These receptors were taken from a man in his 60s in good health and CMV-seronegative. Each CDR3 is given with its conserved first and last residue. Fields, in order: J gene, D gene, V gene, CDR3 length, clone size, CDR3 DNA, CDR3 protein. D genes are given only for firm matches. Not every row has a clone size; where given, it reads once, few, many or a size class.

J gene: TRBJ1-1
D gene: -
V gene: TRBV7-6
CDR3 length: 15
clone size: -
CDR3 DNA: TGTGCCAGCAGCTTCCTGGGGGAGGGGCACACTGAAGCTTTCTTT
CDR3 protein: CASSFLGEGHTEAFF

J gene: TRBJ2-3
D gene: TRBD2
V gene: TRBV11-3
CDR3 length: 15
clone size: -
CDR3 DNA: TGTGCCAGCAGCCCGCGGGGGGCCCCCACAGATACGCAGTATTTT
CDR3 protein: CASSPRGAPTDTQYF

J gene: TRBJ1-2
D gene: -
V gene: TRBV7-2
CDR3 length: 14
clone size: -
CDR3 DNA: TGTGCCAGCAGCTTTGGGGGGGCAGACTATGGCTACACCTTC
CDR3 protein: CASSFGGADYGYTF

J gene: TRBJ1-2
D gene: -
V gene: TRBV9
CDR3 length: 17
clone size: -
CDR3 DNA: TGTGCCAGCAGCGTAGCCCACCAACAGGACCTTAACTATGGCTACACCTTC
CDR3 protein: CASSVAHQQDLNYGYTF

J gene: TRBJ1-3
D gene: TRBD1
V gene: TRBV18
CDR3 length: 16
clone size: -
CDR3 DNA: TGTGCCAGCTCACAAGACAGGGCGAACTCTGGAAACACCATATATTTT
CDR3 protein: CASSQDRANSGNTIYF

J gene: TRBJ2-3
D gene: TRBD2
V gene: TRBV11-1
CDR3 length: 17
clone size: -
CDR3 DNA: TGTGCCAGCAGCTTAAAAAGGCTAGCGGGGACCTTAGATACGCAGTATTTT
CDR3 protein: CASSLKRLAGTLDTQYF

J gene: TRBJ2-1
D gene: TRBD2
V gene: TRBV4-2
CDR3 length: 15
clone size: few
CDR3 DNA: TGTGCCAGCAGCCAAGGGACTAGGAGGGGCGATGAGCAGTTCTTC
CDR3 protein: CASSQGTRRGDEQFF

J gene: TRBJ2-1
D gene: TRBD2
V gene: TRBV11-3
CDR3 length: 15
clone size: few
CDR3 DNA: TGTGCCAGCTCCCCGGGGGGGGTTCGCTCTAATGAGCAGTTCTTC
CDR3 protein: CASSPGGVRSNEQFF

J gene: TRBJ2-2
D gene: TRBD2
V gene: TRBV5-4
CDR3 length: 18
clone size: -
CDR3 DNA: TGTGCCAGCAGCTTGGCTGGGACTAGCGGGGGATGGACCGGGGAGCTGTTTTTT
CDR3 protein: CASSLAGTSGGWTGELFF

J gene: TRBJ2-3
D gene: -
V gene: TRBV7-9
CDR3 length: 15
clone size: -
CDR3 DNA: TGTGCCAGCTCCCCCCCGGGGTCGGCCACAGATACGCAGTATTTT
CDR3 protein: CASSPPGSATDTQYF

J gene: TRBJ1-2
D gene: -
V gene: TRBV7-9
CDR3 length: 13
clone size: few
CDR3 DNA: TGTGCCAGCAGCCTACGGGACTCTGACGGCTACACCTTC
CDR3 protein: CASSLRDSDGYTF

J gene: TRBJ2-3
D gene: TRBD1
V gene: TRBV7-3
CDR3 length: 14
clone size: -
CDR3 DNA: TGTGCCAGCAGCCGGACAGGGGGCGGGGATACGCAGTATTTT
CDR3 protein: CASSRTGGGDTQYF

J gene: TRBJ2-5
D gene: TRBD2
V gene: TRBV5-1
CDR3 length: 16
clone size: -
CDR3 DNA: TGCGCCAGCAGCTTTCCCCCAGCGGGGGTGGGTGAGACCCAGTACTTC
CDR3 protein: CASSFPPAGVGETQYF

J gene: TRBJ1-2
D gene: TRBD1
V gene: TRBV4-3
CDR3 length: 15
clone size: -
CDR3 DNA: TGCGCCAGCAGCCAAAACTCCGGGACAGGGGTTGGCTACACCTTC
CDR3 protein: CASSQNSGTGVGYTF

J gene: TRBJ1-5
D gene: TRBD1
V gene: TRBV29-1
CDR3 length: 13
clone size: -
CDR3 DNA: TGCAGCGTCGGGGACAGACCCGATCAGCCCCAGCATTTT
CDR3 protein: CSVGDRPDQPQHF

J gene: TRBJ1-5
D gene: TRBD1
V gene: TRBV4-2
CDR3 length: 15
clone size: -
CDR3 DNA: TGTGCCAGCAGCCAAGGGGACAGGGGAGGTGAGCCCCAGCATTTT
CDR3 protein: CASSQGDRGGEPQHF

J gene: TRBJ2-2
D gene: -
V gene: TRBV6-1
CDR3 length: 15
clone size: -
CDR3 DNA: TGTGCCAGCAGTGTAATCGCGGGGAACACCGGGGAGCTGTTTTTT
CDR3 protein: CASSVIAGNTGELFF

J gene: TRBJ2-7
D gene: TRBD2
V gene: TRBV6-1
CDR3 length: 13
clone size: few
CDR3 DNA: TGTGCCAGCAGTACAAACCTAGCGGGGGGGCAGTACTTC
CDR3 protein: CASSTNLAGGQYF

J gene: TRBJ1-5
D gene: TRBD1
V gene: TRBV7-8
CDR3 length: 17
clone size: -
CDR3 DNA: TGTGCCAGCAGCTTAAGGCAGGGGGAGTATAGCAATCAGCCCCAGCATTTT
CDR3 protein: CASSLRQGEYSNQPQHF

J gene: TRBJ1-6
D gene: TRBD1
V gene: TRBV5-1
CDR3 length: 15
clone size: few
CDR3 DNA: TGCGCCAGCAGCTTGGAGGGACAGGGAGATTCACCCCTCCACTTT
CDR3 protein: CASSLEGQGDSPLHF

J gene: TRBJ1-5
D gene: -
V gene: TRBV5-6
CDR3 length: 15
clone size: -
CDR3 DNA: TGTGCCAGCAGCTTTGGGTGGGCTCGCAATCAGCCCCAGCATTTT
CDR3 protein: CASSFGWARNQPQHF

J gene: TRBJ2-7
D gene: TRBD1
V gene: TRBV15
CDR3 length: 15
clone size: -
CDR3 DNA: TGTGCCACCAGCAGAGATGGGACAGGGTCCCACGAGCAGTACTTC
CDR3 protein: CATSRDGTGSHEQYF

J gene: TRBJ1-6
D gene: -
V gene: TRBV7-2
CDR3 length: 15
clone size: -
CDR3 DNA: TGTGCCAGCACCTTCGGGGGGGTTGCGGAATCACCCCTCCACTTT
CDR3 protein: CASTFGGVAESPLHF

J gene: TRBJ2-6
D gene: TRBD1
V gene: TRBV7-3
CDR3 length: 15
clone size: -
CDR3 DNA: TGTGCCAGCAGCTTGACAGGGGATGGGGCCAACGTCCTGACTTTC
CDR3 protein: CASSLTGDGANVLTF

J gene: TRBJ1-5
D gene: TRBD1
V gene: TRBV4-2
CDR3 length: 19
clone size: -
CDR3 DNA: TGTGCCAGCAGCTTCCGCCCGGCCGGGACAGGGTTTGTTGCTCAGCCCCAGCATTTT
CDR3 protein: CASSFRPAGTGFVAQPQHF

J gene: TRBJ2-5
D gene: -
V gene: TRBV5-4
CDR3 length: 13
clone size: -
CDR3 DNA: TGTGCCAGCAGCTTGGCCGCGTCGGTGACCCAGTACTTC
CDR3 protein: CASSLAASVTQYF

J gene: TRBJ1-3
D gene: TRBD1
V gene: TRBV5-1
CDR3 length: 15
clone size: -
CDR3 DNA: TGCGCCAGCAGTTTGGGGACAGGGAGTGGAAACACCATATATTTT
CDR3 protein: CASSLGTGSGNTIYF